This is a list of T cell receptor beta chains from one sample in a study of shared clonotypes between healthy human individuals. Produced via immunoSEQ multiplex PCR; TCRdb's table is partial and in-frame only. The table records roughly 2 million clones, approximately 96% of them present only once. Sequenced material: naive CD4+ T cells sorted from blood. These receptors were collected from a man aged 18 to 35 in good health. The CDR3 runs from the conserved cysteine through the conserved F or W. The order of the fields is J gene, V gene, D gene, clone size, CDR3 DNA, CDR3 protein. A D gene is named only where the DNA matches it firmly. Clone size is given for some rows only: seen once, a few or many times, or a class if the clone is expanded.

j_call: TRBJ2-3; v_call: TRBV10-3; d_call: NA; clone_size: NA; cdr3_nt: TGTGCCATCAGTGAGGGGGCGGCAGATACGCAGTATTTT; cdr3_aa: CAISEGAADTQYF
j_call: TRBJ1-1; v_call: TRBV10-3; d_call: NA; clone_size: NA; cdr3_nt: TGTGCCATCAGGCGGGATCCTTCCCCGGGGAGCACTGAAGCTTTCTTT; cdr3_aa: CAIRRDPSPGSTEAFF
j_call: TRBJ1-1; v_call: TRBV28; d_call: TRBD1; clone_size: NA; cdr3_nt: TGTGCCAGCAGACAGTGGCGCGACAGGGCGGGAACTGAAGCTTTCTTT; cdr3_aa: CASRQWRDRAGTEAFF
j_call: TRBJ2-2; v_call: TRBV12-5; d_call: NA; clone_size: NA; cdr3_nt: TGTGCTAGTGGTTGGGCTCTCAAGGAGGGAGTTAGTGTGCGGGACACCGGGGAGCTGTTTTTT; cdr3_aa: CASGWALKEGVSVRDTGELFF
j_call: TRBJ1-2; v_call: TRBV10-3; d_call: NA; clone_size: NA; cdr3_nt: TGTGCCATCAGTGGGCCGGCGTCCGGCTACACCTTC; cdr3_aa: CAISGPASGYTF
j_call: TRBJ2-3; v_call: TRBV18; d_call: NA; clone_size: few; cdr3_nt: TGTGCCAGCTCACCGAACACAGATACGCAGTATTTT; cdr3_aa: CASSPNTDTQYF
j_call: TRBJ2-5; v_call: TRBV30; d_call: NA; clone_size: NA; cdr3_nt: TGTGCCTGGAGTGTAAATCTTGGAGAGACCCAGTACTTC; cdr3_aa: CAWSVNLGETQYF
j_call: TRBJ1-1; v_call: TRBV5-8; d_call: NA; clone_size: NA; cdr3_nt: TGTGCCAGCAGCTTTAGGCGGAACACTGAAGCTTTCTTT; cdr3_aa: CASSFRRNTEAFF
j_call: TRBJ1-5; v_call: TRBV27; d_call: NA; clone_size: NA; cdr3_nt: TGTGCCAGCAGCCCGTCGCGGGCTAGTAGCAATCAGCCCCAGCATTTT; cdr3_aa: CASSPSRASSNQPQHF
j_call: TRBJ1-2; v_call: TRBV27; d_call: NA; clone_size: NA; cdr3_nt: TGTGCCAGCAGTACCCGACAGGATCTAAACTATGGCTACACCTTC; cdr3_aa: CASSTRQDLNYGYTF
j_call: TRBJ2-7; v_call: TRBV10-1; d_call: TRBD2; clone_size: once; cdr3_nt: TGCGCCAGCACCTCGGGACTAGCGGGAAGGTACGAGCAGTACTTC; cdr3_aa: CASTSGLAGRYEQYF
j_call: TRBJ1-2; v_call: TRBV14; d_call: TRBD1; clone_size: NA; cdr3_nt: TGTGCCAGCAGACAGACCGGCTTTACAGGGGATAGGTACTATGGCTACACCTTC; cdr3_aa: CASRQTGFTGDRYYGYTF
j_call: TRBJ1-5; v_call: TRBV29-1; d_call: NA; clone_size: NA; cdr3_nt: TGCAGCGTTGAGACTGGGGGACAGCCCCAGCATTTT; cdr3_aa: CSVETGGQPQHF
j_call: TRBJ2-1; v_call: TRBV4-1; d_call: NA; clone_size: NA; cdr3_nt: TGCGCCAGCAGCCAGGTGTTAGGTGTCGTCAATGAGCAGTTCTTC; cdr3_aa: CASSQVLGVVNEQFF
j_call: TRBJ2-3; v_call: TRBV10-3; d_call: TRBD2; clone_size: NA; cdr3_nt: TGTGCCATCACCCCTACTAGCGGGACGCAGGGGGGAACAGATACGCAGTATTTT; cdr3_aa: CAITPTSGTQGGTDTQYF
j_call: TRBJ1-1; v_call: TRBV11-2; d_call: NA; clone_size: NA; cdr3_nt: TGTGCCAGCAGCTTGACTACAGGGAACACTGAAGCTTTCTTT; cdr3_aa: CASSLTTGNTEAFF
j_call: TRBJ2-7; v_call: TRBV5-1; d_call: TRBD1; clone_size: NA; cdr3_nt: TGCGCCAGCAGCCGGCCGGGACAGGGACCCCCCGAGCAGTACTTC; cdr3_aa: CASSRPGQGPPEQYF
j_call: TRBJ2-7; v_call: TRBV6-1; d_call: TRBD1; clone_size: NA; cdr3_nt: TGTGCCAGCGGAGACAGGGACCGCTACGAGCAGTACTTC; cdr3_aa: CASGDRDRYEQYF
j_call: TRBJ1-2; v_call: TRBV4-3; d_call: NA; clone_size: NA; cdr3_nt: TGCGCCAGCAGCCAAGAGACGGGAGTGCCTAACACCTTC; cdr3_aa: CASSQETGVPNTF
j_call: TRBJ1-1; v_call: TRBV9; d_call: NA; clone_size: NA; cdr3_nt: TGTGCCAGCAGTTCAGGGACCACCTCTCTGAACACTGAAGCTTTCTTT; cdr3_aa: CASSSGTTSLNTEAFF
j_call: TRBJ2-7; v_call: TRBV7-2; d_call: NA; clone_size: NA; cdr3_nt: TGTGCCAGCAGCTTAGGCCAGGGAACCTACGAGCAGTACTTC; cdr3_aa: CASSLGQGTYEQYF
j_call: TRBJ1-1; v_call: TRBV2; d_call: TRBD1; clone_size: NA; cdr3_nt: TGTGCCAGCCGTCCCGGGACAGCTATGAACACTGAAGCTTTCTTT; cdr3_aa: CASRPGTAMNTEAFF
j_call: TRBJ2-2; v_call: TRBV30; d_call: NA; clone_size: NA; cdr3_nt: TGTGCCTGGTCCCGCTTAGACAGCGCGAACACCGGGGAGCTGTTTTTT; cdr3_aa: CAWSRLDSANTGELFF
j_call: TRBJ2-1; v_call: TRBV5-1; d_call: TRBD1; clone_size: NA; cdr3_nt: TGCGCCAGCAGCTTGATGGGACAGGGGGCAGGGAATGAGCAGTTCTTC; cdr3_aa: CASSLMGQGAGNEQFF
j_call: TRBJ1-4; v_call: TRBV28; d_call: TRBD1; clone_size: NA; cdr3_nt: TGTGCCAGCAGGGTTGAACAGGGGGTAGGGGAAAAACTGTTTTTT; cdr3_aa: CASRVEQGVGEKLFF
j_call: TRBJ2-1; v_call: TRBV4-1; d_call: NA; clone_size: NA; cdr3_nt: TGCGCCAGCAGCCAAGATAAGGGCAGACCTCGCAATGAGCAGTTCTTC; cdr3_aa: CASSQDKGRPRNEQFF
j_call: TRBJ2-5; v_call: TRBV6-5; d_call: TRBD1; clone_size: NA; cdr3_nt: TGTGCCAGCAGGAGGGACAGGGTGGGGAAAGAGACCCAGTACTTC; cdr3_aa: CASRRDRVGKETQYF
j_call: TRBJ1-2; v_call: TRBV5-6; d_call: TRBD1; clone_size: NA; cdr3_nt: TGTGCCAGCAGCCGGGACAGGGGGCGAGCTAACTATGGCTACACCTTC; cdr3_aa: CASSRDRGRANYGYTF
j_call: TRBJ1-3; v_call: TRBV6-1; d_call: TRBD1; clone_size: NA; cdr3_nt: TGTGCCAGCAGTGAAGAGGCAGGGGGCAGGCCACCAGGATATTTT; cdr3_aa: CASSEEAGGRPPGYF
j_call: TRBJ2-2; v_call: TRBV19; d_call: NA; clone_size: NA; cdr3_nt: TGTGCCAGTAGTATAGATGGGGCGACCGGGGAGCTGTTTTTT; cdr3_aa: CASSIDGATGELFF
j_call: TRBJ2-1; v_call: TRBV5-4; d_call: TRBD1; clone_size: NA; cdr3_nt: TGTGCCAGCAGTTGGGACAGGGGGCGGAATGAGCAGTTCTTC; cdr3_aa: CASSWDRGRNEQFF
j_call: TRBJ2-5; v_call: TRBV12-5; d_call: NA; clone_size: once; cdr3_nt: TGTGCTAGTGGTTTAGGCTACCAAGAGACCCAGTACTTC; cdr3_aa: CASGLGYQETQYF
j_call: TRBJ2-1; v_call: TRBV27; d_call: TRBD2; clone_size: NA; cdr3_nt: TGTGCCAGCAGTTTTGCGGGAGGCCCCTCCTACAATGAGCAGTTCTTC; cdr3_aa: CASSFAGGPSYNEQFF
j_call: TRBJ2-2; v_call: TRBV7-9; d_call: NA; clone_size: NA; cdr3_nt: TGTGCCAGCAGCTTAACCCCGGGCAGGGCGAACACCGGGGAGCTGTTTTTT; cdr3_aa: CASSLTPGRANTGELFF
j_call: TRBJ2-5; v_call: TRBV18; d_call: NA; clone_size: NA; cdr3_nt: TGTGCCAGCTCACAGGGGACACCCCAAGAGACCCAGTACTTC; cdr3_aa: CASSQGTPQETQYF
j_call: TRBJ1-3; v_call: TRBV11-2; d_call: NA; clone_size: NA; cdr3_nt: TGTGCCAGCAGCCGACTCGGGTCTGGAAACACCATATATTTT; cdr3_aa: CASSRLGSGNTIYF
j_call: TRBJ2-2; v_call: TRBV5-8; d_call: NA; clone_size: NA; cdr3_nt: TGTGCCAGCAGCTTGGCTAAGGGACGCACCGGGGAGCTGTTTTTT; cdr3_aa: CASSLAKGRTGELFF
j_call: TRBJ1-2; v_call: TRBV19; d_call: NA; clone_size: NA; cdr3_nt: TGTGCCAGTAGTATAGCGGGGCACCTACCCCCTAACTATGGCTACACCTTC; cdr3_aa: CASSIAGHLPPNYGYTF
j_call: TRBJ1-2; v_call: TRBV2; d_call: TRBD1; clone_size: NA; cdr3_nt: TGTGCCAGCAATGTTGGACAGGTGCTGACCTATGGCTACACCTTC; cdr3_aa: CASNVGQVLTYGYTF
j_call: TRBJ2-7; v_call: TRBV10-3; d_call: TRBD1; clone_size: NA; cdr3_nt: TGTGCCATCGCATCCGGGACAGGGGTATACGAGCAGTACTTC; cdr3_aa: CAIASGTGVYEQYF
j_call: TRBJ2-1; v_call: TRBV5-1; d_call: TRBD2; clone_size: NA; cdr3_nt: TGCGCCAGCAGCTCAATACTAGCGGGGGGGCTGGATGAGCAGTTCTTC; cdr3_aa: CASSSILAGGLDEQFF
j_call: TRBJ1-3; v_call: TRBV19; d_call: NA; clone_size: NA; cdr3_nt: TGTGCCAGTTCTACCCAGGCTGGAAACACCATATATTTT; cdr3_aa: CASSTQAGNTIYF
j_call: TRBJ2-5; v_call: TRBV27; d_call: NA; clone_size: once; cdr3_nt: TGTGCCAGCAGTTTAAGGTTAGAGACCCAGTACTTC; cdr3_aa: CASSLRLETQYF
j_call: TRBJ2-7; v_call: TRBV6-5; d_call: NA; clone_size: NA; cdr3_nt: TGTGCCAGCAGTTACTCGACACTCAGGAGCTCCTACGAGCAGTACTTC; cdr3_aa: CASSYSTLRSSYEQYF
j_call: TRBJ2-1; v_call: TRBV10-3; d_call: NA; clone_size: NA; cdr3_nt: TGTGCCATCACGTCCCAACCTGTGGACCTAACCTACAATGAGCAGTTCTTC; cdr3_aa: CAITSQPVDLTYNEQFF
j_call: TRBJ2-1; v_call: TRBV11-2; d_call: TRBD1; clone_size: NA; cdr3_nt: TGTGCCAGCAGCCTAGCCCTTAGCCGACAGGGACCCTACAATGAGCAGTTCTTC; cdr3_aa: CASSLALSRQGPYNEQFF
j_call: TRBJ2-7; v_call: TRBV18; d_call: NA; clone_size: once; cdr3_nt: TGTGCCAGCTCACCACTGGAACGGCACGAGCAGTACTTC; cdr3_aa: CASSPLERHEQYF